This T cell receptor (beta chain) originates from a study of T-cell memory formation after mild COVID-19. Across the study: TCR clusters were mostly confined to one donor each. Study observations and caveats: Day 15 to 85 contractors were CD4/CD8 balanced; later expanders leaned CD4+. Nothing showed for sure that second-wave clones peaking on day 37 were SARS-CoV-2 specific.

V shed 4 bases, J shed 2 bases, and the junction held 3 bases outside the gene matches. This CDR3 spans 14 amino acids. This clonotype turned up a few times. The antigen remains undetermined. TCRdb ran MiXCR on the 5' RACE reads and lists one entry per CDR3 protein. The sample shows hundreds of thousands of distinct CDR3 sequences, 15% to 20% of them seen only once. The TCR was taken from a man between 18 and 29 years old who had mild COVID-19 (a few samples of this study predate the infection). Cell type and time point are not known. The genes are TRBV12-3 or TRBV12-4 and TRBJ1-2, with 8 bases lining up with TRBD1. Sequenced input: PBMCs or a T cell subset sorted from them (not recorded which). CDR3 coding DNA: TGTGCCAGCAGTTGGACAGGGACCAACTATGGCTACACCTTC. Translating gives CASSWTGTNYGYTF.